A selection of T cell receptor beta chains follows, all from one sample in a study of blood T cells in healthy people across ages. TCRdb re-derived calls from the 5' RACE reads in MiXCR, one entry per CDR3 protein. The data show around 1.7 million distinct CDR3 sequences, roughly 27% seen once. Input material: blood. The origin of the receptors is a young woman in good health. Both conserved end residues are part of each CDR3. The D gene is left open where the match is weak. Size is stated for part of the rows, as once, few or many counts, or as a class when the clone is expanded.

J gene	D gene	clone size	V gene	CDR3 DNA	CDR3 protein
TRBJ1-5	-	few	TRBV5-1	TGCGCCAGCAGTATGGACGCGAATCAGCCCCAGCATTTT	CASSMDANQPQHF
TRBJ2-7	TRBD1	few	TRBV28	TGTGCCAGCAGCCCAATGACAGGGGACCGCTACGAGCAGTACTTC	CASSPMTGDRYEQYF
TRBJ2-7	TRBD2	many	TRBV12-5	TGTGCTAGTGGTATAGCGGGAGGGTTTCGCGAGCAGTACTTC	CASGIAGGFREQYF
TRBJ1-1	-	-	TRBV5-5	TGTGCCAGCAGCAGAACCAGGGACCGAACTGAAGCTTTCTTT	CASSRTRDRTEAFF
TRBJ1-1	-	few	TRBV5-1	TGCGCCAGCAGCTTGGGCGGGGGGTTCGCTGAAGCTTTCTTT	CASSLGGGFAEAFF
TRBJ1-5	TRBD1	-	TRBV2	TGTGCCAGCAATCCCCAGGGGGGCGATCAGCCCCAGCATTTT	CASNPQGGDQPQHF
TRBJ2-7	-	few	TRBV7-2	TGTGCCAGCGCCCGGCAGGACGAACACTACGAGCAGTACTTC	CASARQDEHYEQYF
TRBJ1-2	-	few	TRBV29-1	TGCAGCGTTGTAAACCCGAACTATGGCTACACCTTC	CSVVNPNYGYTF
TRBJ1-2	TRBD1	few	TRBV29-1	TGCAGCGTTGGACAGGGGATTCTAGGGGATGGCTACACCTTC	CSVGQGILGDGYTF
TRBJ2-4	-	-	TRBV5-6	TGTGCCAGCAGCTTGCGCGAGGGACTAGCCAAAAACATTCAGTACTTC	CASSLREGLAKNIQYF
TRBJ2-1	-	few	TRBV15	TGTGCCACCAGCAGAGGCCGGGTAACCTACAATGAGCAGTTCTTC	CATSRGRVTYNEQFF
TRBJ2-2	-	few	TRBV18	TGTGCCAGCTCACCGCCGGGAAACACCGGGGAGCTGTTTTTT	CASSPPGNTGELFF
TRBJ2-2	TRBD2	-	TRBV7-8	TGTGCCAGCAGCTTGAGGGAGACTAGCGCCGGGGAGCTGTTTTTT	CASSLRETSAGELFF
TRBJ1-2	-	-	TRBV4-1	TGCGCCAGCAGCCAAGATCGGACATATCTTAACTATGGCTACACCTTC	CASSQDRTYLNYGYTF
TRBJ2-7	TRBD2	-	TRBV20-1	TGTAGTGCTAGAGATACGGGACCAGCGGGAGACGAGCAGTACTTC	CSARDTGPAGDEQYF
TRBJ2-1	-	few	TRBV24-1	TGTGCCACCAGTGATCGACAGCGTCAAGAGACCCAGTTCTTC	CATSDRQRQETQFF
TRBJ2-7	-	many	TRBV6-6	TGTGCCAGCAGACATTCGCGCGAGCAGTACTTC	CASRHSREQYF
TRBJ2-1	TRBD1	-	TRBV28	TGTGCCAGCCAGACAGGGGGGGCGTACAATGAGCAGTTCTTC	CASQTGGAYNEQFF
TRBJ2-7	-	-	TRBV3-1	TGTGCCAGCAGCCAAGGGCGGGACACAGTCTACGAGCAGTACTTC	CASSQGRDTVYEQYF
TRBJ2-5	-	many	TRBV20-1	TGCAGTGCTAGGCATATCGAAGAGACCCAGTACTTC	CSARHIEETQYF
TRBJ1-1	-	-	TRBV18	TGTGCCAGCTCTCCGCCGACTCCGATGAACACTGAAGCTTTCTTT	CASSPPTPMNTEAFF
TRBJ1-1	-	-	TRBV28	TGTGCCAGCAGACTCCCCTCCGGTGGGACTGAAGCTTTCTTT	CASRLPSGGTEAFF
TRBJ1-2	-	few	TRBV6-5	TGCGCCAGCAGTTGGACGGATGCAGGGGGCTACACCTTC	CASSWTDAGGYTF
TRBJ2-7	-	-	TRBV5-1	TGCGCCAGCAGTCGGAAAACCTACAATGAGCAGTACTTC	CASSRKTYNEQYF
TRBJ2-1	TRBD1	few	TRBV5-1	TGCGCCAGCACCATCACCGGGACAGGGAACGATGAGCAGTTCTTC	CASTITGTGNDEQFF
TRBJ1-6	-	few	TRBV7-2	TGTGCCAGCAGCCCCCAGGGAGATAATTCACCCCTCCACTTT	CASSPQGDNSPLHF
TRBJ1-2	-	-	TRBV7-2	TGTGCCAGCAGCCCGAACCTCTATGGCTACACCTTC	CASSPNLYGYTF
TRBJ2-5	-	many	TRBV18	TGTGCCAGCAGTCAGGGACCCTCCCAAGAGACCCAGTACTTC	CASSQGPSQETQYF
TRBJ1-2	TRBD1	-	TRBV7-9	TGTGCCAGCAGCTTACGACAGGGGGAAAGTACCTCTAACTATGGCTACACCTTC	CASSLRQGESTSNYGYTF
TRBJ2-3	-	-	TRBV5-1	TGCGCCAGCAACCAGAGCACAGATACGCAGTATTTT	CASNQSTDTQYF
TRBJ1-1	TRBD1	few	TRBV18	TGTGCCAGCTCACCACAAGAATTCGGGACAGGGTACACTGAAGCTTTCTTT	CASSPQEFGTGYTEAFF
TRBJ2-7	-	few	TRBV5-1	TGCGCCAGCAGCTTACTGAAATCGGACTACGAGCAGTACTTC	CASSLLKSDYEQYF
TRBJ1-6	-	-	TRBV2	TGTGCCAGCAGACAGGGACTTGGGGTTTCACCCCTCCACTTT	CASRQGLGVSPLHF
TRBJ2-1	-	few	TRBV20-1	TGCAGTGCTAAATTGAACAATGAGCAGTTCTTC	CSAKLNNEQFF
TRBJ1-2	-	-	TRBV7-2	TGTGCCAGCAGCTTAGAGGGGATAAGGTTTGCTTATGGCTACACCTTC	CASSLEGIRFAYGYTF
TRBJ2-1	TRBD2	few	TRBV9	TGTGCCAGCAGTCCGAGGGGGGGTAGCGGGAGTCCCTCCTACAATGAGCAGTTCTTC	CASSPRGGSGSPSYNEQFF
TRBJ1-2	TRBD1	many	TRBV12-3/TRBV12-4	TGTGCCAGCAGTTTGGGGACAGGGACCGGCTACACCTTC	CASSLGTGTGYTF
TRBJ2-3	-	few	TRBV6-5	TGTGCCAGCAGTTACCTCGCCAGCACAGATACGCAGTATTTT	CASSYLASTDTQYF
TRBJ2-4	TRBD2	-	TRBV20-1	TGCAGTGCTAGGATTGCTAGCGGGGGGGCCCAGTACTTC	CSARIASGGAQYF
TRBJ2-7	TRBD1	-	TRBV6-1	TGTGCCAGCTTCTTTTGCGGGACAGGGAGCGAGCAGTACTTC	CASFFCGTGSEQYF
TRBJ2-3	-	-	TRBV3-1	TGTGCCAGCAGCCAGGGAACTAGATACGCGCAGTATTTT	CASSQGTRYAQYF
TRBJ1-6	-	-	TRBV14	TGTGCCAGCAGCAATAAGGGTAATTCACCCCTCCACTTT	CASSNKGNSPLHF
TRBJ2-5	-	few	TRBV19	TGTGCCAGTAGTATCGGCGCCGGACAGACCCAAGAGACCCAGTACTTC	CASSIGAGQTQETQYF
TRBJ2-5	-	few	TRBV5-1	TGCGCCAGCAGCAACCGGGATATCGTCCAGGAGCAGTACTTC	CASSNRDIVQEQYF
TRBJ2-7	TRBD2	-	TRBV5-1	TGCGCCAGCAGATCGAGCGGGGGCTACGAGCAGTACTTC	CASRSSGGYEQYF
TRBJ1-3	-	-	TRBV6-5	TGTGCCAGCAGTTACCGTTGGTCCTCTGGAAACACCATATATTTT	CASSYRWSSGNTIYF
TRBJ2-7	-	-	TRBV2	TGTGCCAGCAGTCGCGGAACAGTTAGTTACGAGCAGTACTTC	CASSRGTVSYEQYF
TRBJ2-1	-	-	TRBV20-1	TGCAGTGCTAGACGGGGGAACAATGAGCAGTTCTTC	CSARRGNNEQFF
TRBJ2-5	-	-	TRBV20-1	TGCAGTGCTAACTTCCAAGAGACCCAGTACTTC	CSANFQETQYF
TRBJ1-5	-	-	TRBV14	TGTGCCAGCAGCCAAACGTCTGATCAGCCCCAGCATTTT	CASSQTSDQPQHF
TRBJ2-7	-	many	TRBV20-1	TGCAGTGCTAGACAGACTCCTGGCGGCGAGCAGTACTTC	CSARQTPGGEQYF
TRBJ1-1	-	-	TRBV28	TGTGCCAGCGCCACAGCCAACATGAACACTGAAGCTTTCTTT	CASATANMNTEAFF
TRBJ1-3	-	few	TRBV29-1	TGCAGCGTTGAATACGCGAGCTCTGGAAACACCATATATTTT	CSVEYASSGNTIYF